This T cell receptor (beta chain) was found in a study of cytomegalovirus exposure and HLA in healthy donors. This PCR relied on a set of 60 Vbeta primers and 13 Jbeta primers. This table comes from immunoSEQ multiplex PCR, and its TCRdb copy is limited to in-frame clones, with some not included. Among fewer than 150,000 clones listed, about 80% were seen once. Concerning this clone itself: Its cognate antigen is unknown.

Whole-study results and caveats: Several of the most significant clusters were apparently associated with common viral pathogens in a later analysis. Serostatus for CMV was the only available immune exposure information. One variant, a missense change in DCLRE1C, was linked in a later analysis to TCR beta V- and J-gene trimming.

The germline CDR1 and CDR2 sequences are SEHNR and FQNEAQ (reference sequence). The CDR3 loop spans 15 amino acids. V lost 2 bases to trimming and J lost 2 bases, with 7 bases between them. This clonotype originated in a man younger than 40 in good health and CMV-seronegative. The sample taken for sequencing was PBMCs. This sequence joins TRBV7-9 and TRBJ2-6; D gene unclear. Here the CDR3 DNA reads TGTGCCAGCAGCTTATGGCAAACTGGGGCCAACGTCCTGACTTTC. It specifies CASSLWQTGANVLTF.